The 24 T cell receptor beta chains listed next were all sequenced from one sample in a study of Ad26.COV2.S vaccination and SARS-CoV-2 variants. Specified treatment: about 20 received Ad26.COV2.S at low or high dose, single or two shots; roughly 5 received placebo; per-sample allocation not given. Day 63 after the first vaccine or placebo injection was the time point for sampling. Sequencing used immunoSEQ multiplex PCR; TCRdb keeps in-frame clones, though not all of them. The data contain about 470,000 clones, 90% of them singletons. The sequencing here drew on peripheral blood, taken in a trial of Ad26.COV2.S vaccine versus placebo. The receptor set was obtained from a person between 18 and 59 years old who received the Ad26.COV2.S COVID-19 vaccine or a placebo.

This clone is a singleton in its sample. This chain links TRBV9 with TRBJ1-3; TRBD1 agrees at 8 bases. Trimming cost V 1 base and J 3 bases; bases outside gene matches: 3. CDR1 is SGDLS, CDR2 YYNGEE, per germline. This CDR3 contains 15 residues. The CDR3 DNA is TGTGCCAGCAGCGTAACAGGGGGAGGTGGAAACACCATATATTTT. Residues: CASSVTGGGGNTIYF.

The chain employs TRBV6-4 and TRBJ2-1, with D tentatively TRBD1 (6 bases). V was pared by 0 bases and J by 3 bases, with 9 bases between. The germline V gene has CDR1 MRHNA and CDR2 SNTAGT. The CDR3 covers 15 residues. The DNA of the CDR3 is TGTGCCAGCAGTGACTCACCAGGGGACTACAATGAGCAGTTCTTC. Residues: CASSDSPGDYNEQFF.

CDR3 DNA sequence: TGCAGTGCTAGTTTGGGAGTCTACGAGCAGTACTTC. Protein: CSASLGVYEQYF. The rearrangement uses TRBV20-1 and TRBJ2-7; possible D gene TRBD2, 5 bases. This CDR3 region has 12 residues. Between the trimmed V and J ends, which lost 3 bases and 3 bases, there was a span of 9 bases. From germline, CDR1 is DFQATT and CDR2 SNEGSKA (reference sequence).

This chain joins TRBV28 and TRBJ1-4, with TRBD1 matching 9 bases. The CDR3 spans 15 residues. The V and J ends lost 4 bases and 2 bases, in that order; junction bases with no gene match: 2. Per germline, CDR1 MDHEN and CDR2 SYDVKM. The CDR3 here is CASSSTGGTNEKLFF. The CDR3 coding sequence is TGTGCCAGCAGTTCCACAGGGGGCACTAATGAAAAACTGTTTTTT.

The chain recombines TRBV9 with TRBJ2-3; D not certain. The V end was cut by 3 bases, the J end by 0 bases, with 11 bases between. The CDR3 contains 15 residues. Per the germline V gene, CDR1 is SGDLS and CDR2 is YYNGEE. The CDR3 region has the DNA TGTGCCAGCAGCGGCTCATCGAGTAGCACAGATACGCAGTATTTT. As protein: CASSGSSSSTDTQYF. The full variable domain, rest sourced from reference TRBV9 and TRBJ2-3, is DSGVTQTPKHLITATGQRVTLRCSPRSGDLSVYWYQQSLDQGLQFLIQYYNGEERAKGNILERFSAQQFPDLHSELNLSSLELGDSALYFCASSGSSSSTDTQYFGPGTRLTVL.

The chain has TRBV5-1 and TRBJ2-7; D might be TRBD2 (6 bases). The CDR3 contains 17 residues. Germline CDR1 and CDR2: SGHRS and YFSETQ. V was cut by 0 bases and J by 2 bases, with 18 bases left in between. CDR3 nucleotides: TGCGCCAGCAGCTTGGGTCGGGCGGGATCGGGTGCCTACGAGCAGTACTTC. Its protein is CASSLGRAGSGAYEQYF.

J is TRBJ2-5 and V is TRBV7-9; 8 bases are a match to TRBD1. The CDR3 has 14 amino acids. V shed 5 bases, J shed 4 bases, and the junction held 6 bases outside the gene matches. Germline V gene data show CDR1 as SEHNR and CDR2 as FQNEAQ (reference sequence). The CDR3 spells CASSPPRGRETQYF. In DNA form, the CDR3 reads TGTGCCAGCAGCCCTCCCAGGGGGCGAGAGACCCAGTACTTC. Variable domain in full (rest from reference TRBV7-9 and TRBJ2-5): DTGVSQNPRHKITKRGQNVTFRCDPISEHNRLYWYRQTLGQGPEFLTYFQNEAQLEKSRLLSDRFSAERPKGSFSTLEIQRTEQGDSAMYLCASSPPRGRETQYFGPGTRLLVL.

The chain is built from TRBV5-4 and TRBJ1-4, with 9 bases lining up with TRBD1. Unmatched junction bases numbered 5, after V lost 4 bases and J lost 4 bases. Germline CDR1 reads SGHNT; CDR2 reads YYREEE (reference sequence). The CDR3 is 15 residues long. CDR3 in DNA: TGTGCCAGCAGCGTGACAGGGGGGGGTAATGAAAAACTGTTTTTT. It translates to CASSVTGGGNEKLFF.

This rearrangement joins TRBV6-5 to TRBJ2-6, with a possible D match to TRBD2 (6 bases). The germline V gene has CDR1 MNHEY and CDR2 SVGAGI. This CDR3 spans 14 amino acids. V lost 8 bases to trimming and J lost 2 bases, with 10 bases between them. The CDR3 here is CASRSGAGANVLTF. CDR3 coding DNA: TGTGCCAGCCGGTCGGGGGCTGGGGCCAACGTCCTGACTTTC.

This clone was recorded only once. The chain combines TRBV27 with TRBJ2-1, with 10 bases fitting TRBD1. CDR1 is MNHEY, CDR2 SMNVEV, per germline (reference sequence). The CDR3 runs 14 residues. The ends lost 3 bases at V and 7 bases at J; junction bases unmatched: 3. The CDR3 sequence is CASSLGTGENEQFF. CDR3 in DNA: TGTGCCAGCAGTTTGGGGACAGGGGAAAATGAGCAGTTCTTC.

The CDR3 sequence is CAISVGTSGRQIYNEQFF. In DNA, the CDR3 is TGTGCCATCAGTGTAGGGACTAGCGGGAGGCAGATCTACAATGAGCAGTTCTTC. The chain joins TRBV10-3 to TRBJ2-1; 15 bases map to TRBD2. CDR3 length: 18 amino acids. J was trimmed by 3 bases and V by 4 bases; bases with no gene match: 7. Germline lookup yields CDR1 ENHRY and CDR2 SYGVKD.

CDR3 protein: CASSLGRLSGNTIYF. The CDR3 DNA sequence: TGTGCCAGCAGCTTGGGTCGCCTCTCTGGAAACACCATATATTTT. The chain employs TRBV5-6 and TRBJ1-3, with D uncertain. Trimming shortened V by 0 bases and J by 0 bases, and 7 bases separated the two germline ends. CDR3 length equals 15 residues. Germline assignment: CDR1 SGHDT and CDR2 YYEEEE.

In its sample, this clone was seen a few times. This same CDR3 is encoded by further DNA sequences in the sample. The chain's CDR3 is CASSLNYEQYF. The CDR3 region has the DNA TGTGCCAGCAGTTTAAATTACGAGCAGTACTTC. The chain has TRBV28 and TRBJ2-7; no definite D call. V dropped 2 bases and J dropped 4 bases, with 3 bases sitting between them. Germline CDR1 is MDHEN and CDR2 is SYDVKM. CDR3 size: 11 residues.

This chain links TRBV4-2 with TRBJ2-5; no definite D call. Trimming removed 2 bases at V and 4 bases at J, with 11 bases between. CDR1 is LGHNA, CDR2 YNFKEQ, per germline. This CDR3 contains 14 residues. The CDR3, as DNA: TGTGCCAGCAGCCAATTTAGTTCTGGAGAGACCCAGTACTTC. Translation: CASSQFSSGETQYF.

This chain links TRBV27 with TRBJ1-4; perhaps TRBD1 as D (5 bases). There are 15 residues in the CDR3. CDR1 is MNHEY, CDR2 SMNVEV, per germline (reference sequence). The V end was cut by 1 base, the J end by 4 bases, with 10 bases between. CDR3 bases: TGTGCCAGCAGTTTATTCCCGGGGGATAATGAAAAACTGTTTTTT. The encoded protein is CASSLFPGDNEKLFF.

The chain carries TRBV5-1 and TRBJ2-5, with D possibly TRBD2 on 6 matching bases. The V gene's germline CDR1 is SGHRS and CDR2 YFSETQ. Trimming stripped 7 bases from V and 5 bases from J, with 15 bases between. The CDR3 contains 13 residues. The CDR3 DNA reads as TGCGCCAGCGACACGGGACGGGGGGAGACCCAGTACTTC. It encodes CASDTGRGETQYF.

V and J are TRBV4-1 and TRBJ1-3, with TRBD1 as a possible D gene (5 bases). The CDR3 is made up of 16 amino acids. The V end was cut by 0 bases, the J end by 0 bases, with 9 bases between. Germline V gene data show CDR1 as MGHRA and CDR2 as YSYEKL. The CDR3 here is CASSQDSQVSGNTIYF. DNA for the CDR3: TGCGCCAGCAGCCAAGATTCACAGGTCTCTGGAAACACCATATATTTT.

J is TRBJ2-7 and V is TRBV11-2; 11 nucleotides match TRBD2. Losses at the gene ends were 6 bases for V and 0 bases for J; bases not matched to a gene: 10. Per germline, CDR1 SGHAT and CDR2 FQNNGV. The CDR3 covers 17 residues. The CDR3 nucleotides read TGTGCCAGCAGGTACGCGGGACTAGCGGTAAGCTCCTACGAGCAGTACTTC. This codes for CASRYAGLAVSSYEQYF. Filled out from reference TRBV11-2 and TRBJ2-7, the complete variable domain reads EAGVAQSPRYKIIEKRQSVAFWCNPISGHATLYWYQQILGQGPKLLIQFQNNGVVDDSQLPKDRFSAERLKGVDSTLKIQPAKLEDSAVYLCASRYAGLAVSSYEQYFGPGTRLTVT.

The rearrangement joins TRBV12-5 to TRBJ2-5; tentatively, D is TRBD2 (5 bases). The germline V and J ends were trimmed by 3 bases and 0 bases, with 11 bases remaining between them. This CDR3 contains 15 residues. Germline assignment: CDR1 LGHNT and CDR2 FRNRAP. CDR3 bases: TGTGCTAGTGGTTTTCAACTAGGGTACCAAGAGACCCAGTACTTC. It codes for CASGFQLGYQETQYF.

A single count supports this clone. The J gene is TRBJ2-2, the V gene TRBV9; no definite D call. V was cut by 3 bases and J by 0 bases, with 18 bases left in between. The CDR3 contains 18 residues. Germline CDR1 and CDR2: SGDLS and YYNGEE. CDR3 bases: TGTGCCAGCAGCGCGAGGTGGGCGATCCAGCCGAACACCGGGGAGCTGTTTTTT. Translated, it gives CASSARWAIQPNTGELFF.

CDR3 sequence reads: CASSRRLDSNYTGELFF. The CDR3 bases are TGTGCCAGCAGCCGACGTTTGGACAGCAACTACACCGGGGAGCTGTTTTTT. The chain recombines TRBV7-9 with TRBJ2-2, with D perhaps TRBD1 (6 bases). V lost 5 bases, J lost 3 bases, and 19 bases lay in between. Germline-derived CDR1 and CDR2 are SEHNR and FQNEAQ (reference sequence). CDR3 length equals 17 residues.

The sample holds one count of this clone. The chain recombines TRBV5-4 with TRBJ2-1; D is possibly TRBD2 (5 bases). The CDR3 runs 16 residues. V lost 4 bases and J 8 bases, leaving 22 bases between the germline ends. CDR1 and CDR2 from the germline V gene are SGHNT and YYREEE (reference sequence). Written as DNA, the CDR3 is TGTGCCAGCAGCCTGACGGGGAGCGGTAACCGGTATGAGCAGTTCTTC. Encoded protein: CASSLTGSGNRYEQFF.

The V and J genes are TRBV3-1 (or the pseudogene TRBV3-2) and TRBJ2-1; tentatively, D is TRBD2 (5 bases). Looked up from germline, CDR1 is LGHDT and CDR2 is YNNKEL (reference sequence). This CDR3 region has 14 residues. V gave up 4 bases and J gave up 8 bases, with 15 bases separating them. Here the CDR3 DNA reads TGTGCCAGCAGCCTCGGCCTAGCCGGCGATGAGCAGTTCTTC. This codes for CASSLGLAGDEQFF.

The rearrangement links TRBV6-1 to TRBJ1-4; possibly TRBD1 for D (5 bases). The CDR3 runs to 13 residues. V was cut by 1 base and J by 8 bases, with 8 bases left in between. Germline CDR1 is MNHNS and CDR2 is SASEGT. DNA of the CDR3: TGTGCCAGCAGTGAAGGACCAGGGGAAAAACTGTTTTTT. Translating it yields CASSEGPGEKLFF.